This TCR beta chain was documented in a study of cytomegalovirus exposure and HLA in healthy donors (dated by TCRdb to 2015 to 2018). About the investigation overall: An earlier analysis of some 550 of the donors reported 250 to 300 Gb of sequence data and around 110 million unique TCR beta sequences from around 200 million T cells. Roughly 300 gigabases of sequencing data and 78 million or so unique TCR sequences were included in an early release covering around 650 HLA-typed donors. Of the roughly 400 genotyped donors, about 84% fell in the genetic ancestry cluster associated with self-reported Caucasian donors. The aim of the study was to test whether cataloging public T cell receptors could identify signatures of past pathogen exposure. Using immunosequencing, the study profiled T cell repertoires from fewer than 700 subjects and related those repertoires to cytomegalovirus serostatus. In addition to the first cohort of 650 to 750 subjects, a separate validation cohort of approximately 130 different subjects was used. High-throughput TCR immunosequencing, statistical association of individual TCRs with disease status, and machine learning were combined to predict cytomegalovirus infection status. To study patterns of TCR occurrence, a later analysis re-analyzed previously published TCR beta repertoires from around 670 donors and added high-resolution HLA genotyping. Rather than using new phenotypic data, the later analysis identified candidate immune exposures from TCR beta sequences and from how often those sequences occurred across donors. To decide whether each TCR beta V gene segment behaved as functional or pseudogenic, an earlier analysis of several hundred of the donors relied on high-throughput TCR beta sequencing. Donor age, sex, ethnicity and CMV serostatus were compiled together with the repertoire data. Genome-wide SNP genotypes for about 65% of the 666 donors were used in a later genetic analysis, which treated that subset as a discovery cohort. Every discovery cohort repertoire had been produced on one sequencing platform. HLA typing covered class I and class II loci at four-digit resolution. The number of donors typed differed by locus, with roughly 620-630 for A, B, C, DRB1 and DQB1, 522 for DQA1, approximately 570 for DPA1, and approximately 470 for DPB1. Roughly 5 DR-DQ haplotypes were treated as single units for association and clustering because of strong linkage in the cohort. Among 300 to 500 genotyped donors of the cohort, an average of around 220,000 unique TCR beta nucleotide sequences was sequenced per donor, of which about 18% were non-productive. Study-level results and caveats: Most CMV-associated TCR beta chains appeared to be HLA-restricted in a later analysis, and the HLA associations seemed to be driven largely by CMV exposure. Correlated functional status among segregating V segments might be attributable to linkage disequilibrium, but an unknown experimental factor could not be ruled out. A cluster of highly shared sequence variants was judged likely to be a technical artifact of the sequencing pipeline. A total of 150 to 200 TCR beta chains were listed by the study as associated with cytomegalovirus. At a false discovery rate of 0.05, a later analysis linked around 15,000 TCR beta sequences to specific HLA alleles. A later analysis reported that several top co-occurrence clusters appeared linked to parvovirus B19, influenza, CMV and Epstein-Barr virus. Assigning TCR associations to individual alleles was difficult when HLA alleles, especially DR and DQ, strongly co-occurred. A later analysis found that HLA-associated TCR beta chains were more clonally expanded and had lower generation probabilities than equally common non-associated chains. The only immune exposure information available for the cohort was CMV serostatus. V-gene and J-gene trimming of TCR beta chains was associated with a missense DCLRE1C variant in a later genetic analysis, and the association was replicated in an independent cohort. Around 16 rarely observed V segments, including chromosome 9 orphons, were excluded from the earlier analysis of 550 to 700 of the donors because counts were too low. In a later analysis, TCR association rates were found to vary across HLA loci, with the most associated TCRs seen for DRB1 alleles and the fewest for HLA-C alleles. The 87-base-pair reads could not distinguish some IMGT-functional V segments, including TRBV6-2 and TRBV6-3, so those segments were excluded. Three of the identified cytomegalovirus-associated TCR beta chains were confirmed in vitro to be specific for cytomegalovirus antigens. Sequencing depth was assumed to be roughly uniform across donors in the presence/absence analyses, though that assumption may not hold. The classifier was reported to diagnose cytomegalovirus status with high specificity and sensitivity in both the original cohort and the validation cohort. The authors suggested that the approach could potentially be generalized to other disease states and immunological phenotypes. In this cohort, only TCR beta chains were sequenced, and detectable features were limited by the absence of alpha or paired-chain data. In a later genetic analysis, fewer N-insertions in productive TCRs were reported among donors in an Asian-associated ancestry cluster than the approximately 670-donor mean. In an earlier analysis of approximately 590 of the donors, most TCR beta V segments were observed in productive rearrangements about 87% or about 30% of the time, broadly matching IMGT annotations. A further reported finding was that TCR beta sequences accurately predicted the HLA-A and HLA-B alleles for most subjects in the first cohort. While some public TCRs were present in many individuals, most TCR sequences turned up only very rarely across donors. HLA typing was unavailable for some donors at each locus, so association tests used only the typed subset.

In total, about 650 healthy bone marrow donors made up the cohort. All cohort members were sampled while nominally healthy, although unrecorded immune exposures were likely present. The donor was CMV seropositive and belonged to the group of about 290 seropositive cohort members. A peripheral blood sample was collected from each donor, and TCR beta sequencing was performed on peripheral blood mononuclear cells. The Qiagen DNeasy Blood Extraction Kit was used to extract genomic DNA from the blood cell samples. According to the germline V gene, CDR1 reads SGHRS and CDR2 reads YFSETQ. The junction shows trimming of 2 bases on V and 2 bases on J, and the gene matches do not reach 6 bases of it. Reading from cysteine to phenylalanine, the CDR3 counts 16 amino acids. Solely the CDR3 DNA is kept, with 48 bases framed from the first base. Libraries were constructed by the immunoSEQ multiplex PCR assay. The multiplex PCR relied on a mix of 60 forward primers for TCR Vbeta segments and 13 reverse primers for TCR Jbeta segments. The CDR3 region of rearranged TCR beta genes was amplified from genomic DNA by a multiplex PCR assay. The amplified TCR beta libraries were sequenced on the Illumina HiSeq System as 87-base-pair reads. In the original analysis: A later analysis counted 65 million to 90 million unique TCR beta chains across the 640 or so repertoires, and some 11 million of these chains were shared by at least two donors. Raw reads were error-corrected and collapsed into unique sequences with a nearest-neighbor algorithm that merged closely related sequences to remove PCR and sequencing errors. To assign V, D and J gene segments, CDR3 sequences were aligned to IMGT reference sequences. For a sequence to be retained, a match of at least six nucleotides was required to both a V gene segment and a J gene segment. A rearrangement was called productive if the CDR3 had no stop codons and remained in frame with V and J, and every other rearrangement was called non-productive. Following IMGT convention, CDR3 was defined as the stretch from the second conserved V-encoded cysteine to the conserved J-encoded phenylalanine. The earlier analysis of around 640 of the donors excluded sequences that lacked an unambiguous match to a single V gene segment. In an earlier analysis of several hundred of the donors, V segments were called functional above 56.7% productive rearrangements and were called segregating when the between-donor standard deviation exceeded 5%. A statistical classification framework was built to diagnose cytomegalovirus status from the catalog of TCR beta chain sequences. A later analysis assigned V and J genes by comparing TCR nucleotide sequences with IMGT/GENE-DB human TR gene sequences. Using the TCRdist pipeline, a later analysis assigned CDR3 sequences along with most-parsimonious VDJ recombination scenarios. A later analysis defined each TCR beta chain by its CDR3 amino acid sequence plus V-gene family, and excluded reads lacking a unique V-gene family. As a way to deal with suspected cross-contamination and a sequencing artifact, a later analysis dropped hundreds of nucleotide sequences that were highly shared and had low generation probability. For each public chain, a later analysis derived a clonal expansion index from normalized ranks of inferred template counts within each repertoire. A later analysis computed generation probabilities with a VDJ recombination model fitted to out-of-frame rearrangements, and checked the results against IGoR. In a later analysis, TCR-TCR, TCR-HLA and TCR-CMV co-occurrence was scored with hypergeometric tests, and a repertoire-size bias correction was applied to TCR pairs. False discovery rates were estimated in a later analysis by permuting HLA or CMV assignments 20 times. In a later analysis, co-occurring TCRs were grouped using DBSCAN, with TCRdist sequence similarity added in when clustering inside HLA-allele-positive subsets. Co-occurrence clustering excluded repertoires with fewer than 30,000 or more than 120,000 public chains, plus five with anomalous nucleotide sharing. The table comes from immuneACCESS by way of TCRdb, which keeps in-frame sequences with V and J called. Part of the clones is missing from these tables; in studies checked, under half for an unresolved V gene and the rest for unknown reasons. Clone size and V and J calls were adopted from that table, with D and trimming inferred from the DNA. In all, the sample holds about 160,000 clones, and approximately 80% of those were seen once. About 11% of the sample is in the top ten clones.

Comment on this clone: Its specific antigen is unknown. There are no base qualities to consult, and no much larger clone falls within one base.

The chain was built from TRBV5-1 and TRBJ2-3, and TRBD1 aligns with 9 junction nucleotides. This sequence was found in a man over 45 in good health and CMV-seropositive. Sequenced sample: PBMCs. The CDR3 here reads CASSFYRDRVTDTQYF. The sequence in DNA is TGCGCCAGCAGCTTTTACCGGGACAGGGTCACAGATACGCAGTATTTT.